This T cell receptor beta chain was captured by sequencing in a study of blood T cells in healthy people across ages. Whole-study findings and limits: TCR beta diversity, measured per million T cells, fell in a roughly linear way with age.

Every donor gave approximately 10 milliliters of peripheral blood. It was with a sample-barcoded 5' primer and a J-beta primer mix that a second PCR of roughly 6 to 12 cycles was run. The template-switch adaptor was a 5' adaptor with 12 random nucleotides. It tagged each cDNA molecule. TCRdb fed the 5' RACE reads into MiXCR, producing one record per CDR3 protein. The repertoire consists of roughly 500,000 distinct CDR3 sequences, with 25% to 30% occurring once and the leading ten covering around 20%. This clonotype was observed a few times. Its specificity is not known. The sequenced sample consisted of blood. This clonotype was sampled from a woman in her 70s in good health.

The CDR3: CASRRGETGNTIYF. The CDR3 DNA reads TGCGCCTCCAGACGGGGAGAGACTGGAAACACCATATATTTT. V usage is TRBV5-1 and J usage is TRBJ1-3; D unresolved. The CDR3 covers 14 residues. Looked up from germline, CDR1 is SGHRS and CDR2 is YFSETQ. The germline V and J ends were trimmed by 10 bases and 2 bases, with 16 bases remaining between them.